The 28 T cell receptor beta chains in this list originate from one sample, sequenced in a study of sequential checkpoint blockade in melanoma. Specified treatment: randomized to nivolumab then ipilimumab (arm A) or the reverse (arm B). Clones were read by immunoSEQ multiplex PCR, and TCRdb kept only the in-frame ones, dropping some. This sample has about 20,000 clones, with roughly four fifths found just once. This specimen consisted of CD8+ T cells sorted from blood (inferred from file names), obtained from a patient given nivolumab and ipilimumab in sequence. The receptors here all came from a human donor with melanoma.

The gene calls are TRBV7-2 and TRBJ2-1; D call uncertain. The CDR3 covers 15 residues. Trimming removed 1 base at V and 4 bases at J, with 11 bases between. Germline CDR1 SGHTA, CDR2 FQGNSA. CDR3 DNA sequence: TGTGCCAGCAGCTTAGACCAAGACTCGTACAATGAGCAGTTCTTC. Translating gives CASSLDQDSYNEQFF. The full variable domain, rest sourced from reference TRBV7-2 and TRBJ2-1, is GAGVSQSPSNKVTEKGKDVELRCDPISGHTALYWYRQSLGQGLEFLIYFQGNSAPDKSGLPSDRFSAERTGGSVSTLTIQRTQQEDSAVYLCASSLDQDSYNEQFFGPGTRLTVL.

This rearrangement joins TRBV7-3 to TRBJ2-2; D perhaps matches TRBD1 (7 bases). The CDR3 length is 17 residues. V was shortened by 1 base and J by 3 bases, with 15 bases between the two germline ends. Germline assignment: CDR1 SGHTA and CDR2 FQGTGA. CDR3 residues: CASSLSGRGVHTGELFF. CDR3 sequence (DNA): TGTGCCAGCAGCTTAAGTGGCAGGGGGGTGCACACCGGGGAGCTGTTTTTT.

The chain employs TRBV4-1 and TRBJ1-2; no reliable D call. Germline V lookup: CDR1 MGHRA, CDR2 YSYEKL. The CDR3 extends over 15 amino acids. The germline V and J ends were trimmed by 0 bases and 4 bases, with 12 bases remaining between them. The CDR3 reads CASSQERRTSYGYTF. The CDR3 DNA sequence: TGCGCCAGCAGCCAAGAAAGACGGACTTCCTATGGCTACACCTTC.

The chain couples TRBV27 to TRBJ2-7; TRBD1 might be the D (5 bases). The CDR3 covers 16 residues. CDR1 is MNHEY, CDR2 SMNVEV, per germline (reference sequence). V lost 3 bases and J lost 2, with 17 bases in between. In nucleotides, the CDR3 is TGTGCCAGCAGTTTGTCGAACGCAGGGTCTCCCTACGAGCAGTACTTC. It encodes CASSLSNAGSPYEQYF.

The V and J genes are TRBV14 and TRBJ2-1; 12 nucleotides match TRBD2. This CDR3 is 13 amino acids long. V was pared by 6 bases and J by 8 bases, with 2 bases of the junction left unmatched. Germline V gene data show CDR1 as SGHDN and CDR2 as FVKESK. CDR3 DNA sequence: TGTGCCAGCAGTACTAGCGGGGGGCATGAGCAGTTCTTC. It codes for CASSTSGGHEQFF. Based on the CDR3 plus reference TRBV14 and TRBJ2-1, the full variable domain is EAGVTQFPSHSVIEKGQTVTLRCDPISGHDNLYWYRRVMGKEIKFLLHFVKESKQDESGMPNNRFLAERTGGTYSTLKVQPAELEDSGVYFCASSTSGGHEQFFGPGTRLTVL.

The V and J genes are TRBV4-3 and TRBJ2-7; D possibly corresponds to TRBD1 (6 bases). In germline, CDR1 is LGHNA, CDR2 YSLEER. The V gene lost 0 bases and the J gene lost 4 bases, with 19 bases spanning the gap. This CDR3 region has 17 residues. The chain's CDR3 is CASSQEWSGTMFYEQYF. In nucleotides, the CDR3 is TGCGCCAGCAGCCAAGAATGGTCCGGGACAATGTTTTACGAGCAGTACTTC.

The rearrangement uses TRBV19 and TRBJ1-5; D remains unclear. The CDR3 is made up of 13 amino acids. CDR1 is LNHDA, CDR2 SQIVND, per germline (reference sequence). The germline V and J ends were trimmed by 7 bases and 2 bases, with 9 bases remaining between them. In nucleotides, the CDR3 is TGTGCCAGTATGCTTGGAGGCAATCAGCCCCAGCATTTT. Protein sequence: CASMLGGNQPQHF.

This chain connects TRBV28 to TRBJ1-5; the D gene is possibly TRBD1 (5 bases). V was shortened by 1 base and J by 3 bases, with 10 bases between the two germline ends. Germline loops: CDR1 MDHEN, CDR2 SYDVKM. The CDR3 is 15 amino acids. CDR3 DNA: TGTGCCAGCAGTTTATCCTGGACAACCAATCAGCCCCAGCATTTT. Translated, it gives CASSLSWTTNQPQHF.

This clone is a singleton in its sample. The rearrangement links TRBV9 to TRBJ2-3; 12 bases fit TRBD2. J was trimmed by 4 bases and V by 4 bases; bases with no gene match: 10. CDR1 and CDR2 from the germline V gene are SGDLS and YYNGEE. CDR3 length equals 17 residues. For the CDR3, the DNA is TGTGCCAGCAGCATCGGGGGACTAGCGGGTGGGGCAGATACGCAGTATTTT. Residues: CASSIGGLAGGADTQYF.

The chain combines TRBV19 with TRBJ1-1; tentative D call: TRBD1 (5 bases). CDR1 and CDR2 from the germline V gene are LNHDA and SQIVND (reference sequence). The CDR3 covers 12 residues. Trimming stripped 3 bases from V and 7 bases from J, with 9 bases between. As DNA, the CDR3 is TGTGCCAGTAGTATGGGGCAGCTTGAAGCTTTCTTT. It specifies CASSMGQLEAFF. Combining the CDR3 with reference TRBV19 and TRBJ1-1 gives the whole variable domain DGGITQSPKYLFRKEGQNVTLSCEQNLNHDAMYWYRQDPGQGLRLIYYSQIVNDFQKGDIAEGYSVSREKKESFPLTVTSAQKNPTAFYLCASSMGQLEAFFGQGTRLTVV.

The genes are TRBV27 and TRBJ2-7, with 9 bases that match TRBD1. V dropped 5 bases and J dropped 4; count of bases not matched to a gene: 12. This CDR3 contains 16 residues. CDR1 MNHEY and CDR2 SMNVEV come from the germline V gene (reference sequence). The CDR3 DNA follows: TGTGCCAGCAGTGGATCCGGGACAGGGAGGCGGTACGAGCAGTACTTC. Translating it yields CASSGSGTGRRYEQYF.

The chain employs TRBV5-1 and TRBJ2-7, with D tentatively TRBD2 (6 bases). The CDR3 runs to 13 residues. Germline V gene sequence: CDR1 SGHRS, CDR2 YFSETQ. The V gene lost 3 bases and the J gene lost 2 bases, with 9 bases spanning the gap. CDR3 region: CASSSTGAYEQYF. In nucleotides, the CDR3 is TGCGCCAGCAGCTCGACGGGGGCCTACGAGCAGTACTTC.

To note about this clone: A much larger clone differs from this one at a single base, so this may be a read error. The V and J genes are TRBV5-8 and TRBJ2-6; 7 positions agree with TRBD1. V shed 4 bases and J 10 bases; nucleotides not matched to a gene: 11. The CDR3 consists of 15 residues. Germline V gives CDR1 SGHTS, CDR2 YDEGEE. The CDR3 bases are TGTGCCAGCAGCCGATGGGGGACAGAGGAGAACGTCCTGACTTTC. It is translated as CASSRWGTEENVLTF. Complete variable domain (other parts from reference TRBV5-8 and TRBJ2-6): EAGVTQSPTHLIKTRGQQATLRCSPISGHTSVYWYQQALGLGLQFLLWYDEGEERNRGNFPPRFSGRQFPNYSSELNVNALELEDSALYLCASSRWGTEENVLTFGAGSRLTVL.

The rearrangement links TRBV25-1 to TRBJ2-7; 12 bases fit TRBD2. In germline, CDR1 is MGHDK, CDR2 SYGVNS. The CDR3 length is 17 residues. V shed 3 bases, J shed 5 bases, and the junction held 11 bases outside the gene matches. CDR3 in amino acids: CASSEDPGLAGWHEQYF. CDR3 sequence (DNA): TGTGCCAGCAGTGAGGACCCCGGACTAGCGGGGTGGCACGAGCAGTACTTC.

This clone was observed a single time. J is TRBJ1-2 and V is TRBV10-2; D unresolved. The germline CDR1 and CDR2 sequences are WSHSY and SAAADI. The CDR3 runs 18 residues. The V and J ends lost 0 bases and 8 bases respectively, with 25 bases between them. The CDR3 reads CASSESTAPARRLSGYTF. CDR3 nucleotide sequence: TGCGCCAGCAGTGAGTCTACGGCCCCGGCTAGAAGGCTTTCCGGCTACACCTTC.

This chain uses TRBV6-5 with TRBJ2-7, with D possibly matching TRBD2 (5 bases). V was trimmed by 0 bases and J by 12 bases, leaving 18 bases between them. Germline CDR1 and CDR2: MNHEY and SVGAGI. CDR3 length: 14 residues. CDR3 in DNA: TGTGCCAGCAGTTACTCGACCGGGAAATTTCTGTTGTACTTC. The encoded protein is CASSYSTGKFLLYF.

The count of this clone is one. This sequence joins TRBV30 and TRBJ2-7; 10 nucleotides match TRBD1. The CDR3 is 17 amino acids. After removal of 3 bases from V and 2 bases from J, the junction contained 13 bases not matched to a gene. Germline CDR1 is GTSNPN and CDR2 is SVGIG (reference sequence). CDR3 nucleotides: TGTGCCTGGAGATCACTCCGGGACAGGGGTGACACCTACGAGCAGTACTTC. Amino acid sequence: CAWRSLRDRGDTYEQYF.

The genes are TRBV7-9 and TRBJ1-2, with D unclear. Germline values: CDR1 SEHNR, CDR2 FQNEAQ (reference sequence). CDR3 length: 14 residues. V lost 8 bases to trimming and J lost 7 bases, with 20 bases between them. The CDR3 loop is CASLGEGGGSGYTF. For the CDR3, the DNA is TGTGCCAGCCTGGGAGAGGGAGGAGGTAGTGGCTACACCTTC.

The chain couples TRBV5-1 to TRBJ2-5; the match to TRBD2 covers 14 bases. Germline V lookup: CDR1 SGHRS, CDR2 YFSETQ. The CDR3 is 17 residues long. J was trimmed by 7 bases and V by 5 bases; bases with no gene match: 13. The CDR3 sequence: CASRGEPGLAGALTQYF. CDR3 nucleotide sequence: TGCGCCAGCAGAGGCGAACCGGGACTAGCGGGGGCCTTGACCCAGTACTTC.

This clone was counted a single time. This chain links TRBV7-8 with TRBJ1-3; a possible D gene is TRBD1 (6 bases). V gave up 5 bases and J gave up 0 bases, with 11 bases separating them. The CDR3 extends over 15 amino acids. The germline V gene encodes CDR1 SGHVS and CDR2 FQNEAQ. CDR3 in amino acids: CASSQGTGSGNTIYF. The CDR3 DNA is TGTGCCAGCAGCCAGGGGACGGGCTCTGGAAACACCATATATTTT.

The V and J genes are TRBV11-2 and TRBJ2-7; D is uncertain. The CDR3 is 13 amino acids. Deletions cut 1 base from V and 3 bases from J, with 7 bases between. CDR1 and CDR2 from the germline V gene are SGHAT and FQNNGV. CDR3 protein: CASSLGSGYEQYF. For the CDR3, the DNA is TGTGCCAGCAGCTTAGGCTCGGGCTACGAGCAGTACTTC.

V gene TRBV19 combines with J gene TRBJ2-1; TRBD2 agrees at 8 bases. Germline assignment: CDR1 LNHDA and CDR2 SQIVND (reference sequence). The V and J ends lost 5 bases and 7 bases, in that order; junction bases with no gene match: 10. The CDR3 is 15 amino acids. The CDR3 coding sequence is TGTGCCAGTAGTTACCTAGCGGGCCCTTCGAATGAGCAGTTCTTC. It codes for CASSYLAGPSNEQFF.

This clone showed up just a few times. J is TRBJ1-2 and V is TRBV28; the D is unclear. Germline values: CDR1 MDHEN, CDR2 SYDVKM. With 3 bases removed from V and 2 bases from J, the gap between germline ends came to 19 bases. There are 17 residues in the CDR3. The CDR3 DNA reads TGTGCCAGCAGTTTCGATTTTAGAGGATCGGGGAACTATGGCTACACCTTC. Encoded protein: CASSFDFRGSGNYGYTF.

The rearrangement uses TRBV9 and TRBJ1-2; 7 nucleotides align to TRBD1. Germline trimming cut 0 bases from V and 8 bases from J; bases unmatched to any gene: 4. The CDR3 totals 13 residues. CDR1 is SGDLS and CDR2 is YYNGEE in the germline V gene. CDR3 coding DNA: TGTGCCAGCAGCGTAGAGGGGGCCCTCGGCTACACCTTC. Amino acids: CASSVEGALGYTF.

The rearrangement joins TRBV7-6 to TRBJ2-1; D remains unclear. Germline values: CDR1 SGHVS, CDR2 FNYEAQ. Deletions cut 1 base from V and 6 bases from J, with 10 bases between. CDR3 size: 14 residues. The DNA of the CDR3 is TGTGCCAGCAGCTTAGAAAGACACCCCAATGAGCAGTTCTTC. It translates to CASSLERHPNEQFF.

The chain uses TRBV28 and TRBJ1-1, with 10 bases matching TRBD1. This CDR3 is built from 15 residues. The germline V gene encodes CDR1 MDHEN and CDR2 SYDVKM. Germline trimming cut 2 bases from V and 6 bases from J; bases unmatched to any gene: 6. The CDR3: CASSLRTGGIAEAFF. CDR3 bases: TGTGCCAGCAGTTTACGGACAGGGGGGATCGCTGAAGCTTTCTTT. The entire variable domain, with the rest obtained from reference TRBV28 and TRBJ1-1, is as follows: DVKVTQSSRYLVKRTGEKVFLECVQDMDHENMFWYRQDPGLGLRLIYFSYDVKMKEKGDIPEGYSVSREKKERFSLILESASTNQTSMYLCASSLRTGGIAEAFFGQGTRLTVV.

The rearrangement joins TRBV9 to TRBJ1-4; D might be TRBD1 (5 bases). Germline V gene data show CDR1 as SGDLS and CDR2 as YYNGEE. This CDR3 spans 15 amino acids. V lost 4 bases and J 3 bases, leaving 13 bases between the germline ends. The CDR3 DNA reads TGTGCCAGCAGCCCGGAGGGGCCGGCTAATGAAAAACTGTTTTTT. This codes for CASSPEGPANEKLFF. The full variable domain, its missing parts supplied by reference TRBV9 and TRBJ1-4, is DSGVTQTPKHLITATGQRVTLRCSPRSGDLSVYWYQQSLDQGLQFLIQYYNGEERAKGNILERFSAQQFPDLHSELNLSSLELGDSALYFCASSPEGPANEKLFFGSGTQLSVL.

The chain recombines TRBV5-6 with TRBJ2-7; 7 bases are a match to TRBD1. There are 13 residues in the CDR3. V was pared by 3 bases and J by 3 bases, with 3 bases of the junction left unmatched. CDR1 and CDR2 from the germline V gene are SGHDT and YYEEEE. The CDR3 loop is CASSSRDSYEQYF. CDR3 DNA: TGTGCCAGCAGCTCCCGGGACAGCTACGAGCAGTACTTC. The full variable domain, rest sourced from reference TRBV5-6 and TRBJ2-7, is DAGVTQSPTHLIKTRGQQVTLRCSPKSGHDTVSWYQQALGQGPQFIFQYYEEEERQRGNFPDRFSGHQFPNYSSELNVNALLLGDSALYLCASSSRDSYEQYFGPGTRLTVT.